This passage covers 5 T cell receptor beta chains from one sample sequenced in a study of cytomegalovirus exposure and HLA in healthy donors. The PCR was carried out with 60 Vbeta primers and 13 Jbeta primers. The assay was immunoSEQ multiplex PCR, and TCRdb's table has in-frame clones only and misses some. The sample includes around 80,000 clones, under 65% of them seen just once. The sequencing input was PBMCs. The receptor source for this set is a male donor in good health and CMV-seropositive.

The V call is TRBV7-6, the J call TRBJ2-1; 8 bases agree with TRBD2. V gave up 2 bases and J gave up 8 bases; unmatched junction bases: 8. This CDR3 has 15 residues. The germline gives CDR1 SGHVS, CDR2 FNYEAQ. The CDR3 DNA sequence: TGTGCCAGCAGCTTATTACGGGGGGGCTTGGATGAGCAGTTCTTC. Protein product: CASSLLRGGLDEQFF.

This sequence joins TRBV7-2 and TRBJ2-2, with a weak D call TRBD2 (6 bases). V lost 6 bases and J lost 4, with 9 bases in between. CDR1 SGHTA and CDR2 FQGNSA come from the germline V gene. This CDR3 has 13 residues. CDR3 in DNA: TGTGCCAGCAGTTCTAGCGTCACCGGGGAGCTGTTTTTT. Protein sequence: CASSSSVTGELFF. Using reference TRBV7-2 and TRBJ2-2 for the parts outside the CDR3, the full variable domain is GAGVSQSPSNKVTEKGKDVELRCDPISGHTALYWYRQSLGQGLEFLIYFQGNSAPDKSGLPSDRFSAERTGGSVSTLTIQRTQQEDSAVYLCASSSSVTGELFFGEGSRLTVL.

The chain couples TRBV2 to TRBJ2-3, with TRBD2 matching 10 bases. With V trimmed by 6 bases and J by 3 bases, 9 bases remained unmatched. The CDR3 covers 16 residues. CDR1 and CDR2 (germline): SNHLY, FYNNEI. The CDR3 DNA is TGTGCCAGCAGCCCTAGAGCGGGAGGGCGGACAGATACGCAGTATTTT. Translated: CASSPRAGGRTDTQYF.

The CDR3 sequence: CATRGNRNTGELFF. The DNA for the CDR3 is TGTGCCACTAGGGGTAATCGGAACACCGGGGAGCTGTTTTTT. The genes are TRBV2 and TRBJ2-2, with TRBD1 as a possible D gene (5 bases). V was pared by 10 bases and J by 1 base, with 13 bases between. The CDR3 spans 14 residues. The germline V gene encodes CDR1 SNHLY and CDR2 FYNNEI.

This clone was seen a single time. V is TRBV5-1 and J is TRBJ1-4; 7 bases map to TRBD1. Per the germline V gene, CDR1 is SGHRS and CDR2 is YFSETQ. Unmatched junction bases numbered 3, after V lost 7 bases and J lost 3 bases. The CDR3 has 13 amino acids. The CDR3 is CASGDRPNEKLFF. DNA for the CDR3: TGCGCCAGCGGGGACAGACCTAATGAAAAACTGTTTTTT.